Below are 18 T cell receptor beta chains sequenced from a single sample in a study of T cell responses to AZD1222 COVID-19 vaccine. TCRdb keeps only in-frame clones here, not all; method: immunoSEQ multiplex PCR. The sample shows 100,000 to 150,000 clones, more than 75% of them seen only once. The sample was peripheral blood, taken on day 0 of AZD1222 vaccination. The receptors come from an adult in good health.

The rearrangement links TRBV30 to TRBJ2-3, with unresolved D. CDR1 GTSNPN and CDR2 SVGIG come from the germline V gene (reference sequence). The length of the CDR3 is 12 residues. Trimming left V 2 bases short and J 6 bases short, with 9 bases between. CDR3 loop: CAWSIYGDTQYF. DNA for the CDR3: TGTGCCTGGAGTATCTACGGGGATACGCAGTATTTT.

The J gene is TRBJ1-2, the V gene TRBV7-9; tentatively, D is TRBD1 (6 bases). Trimming took 5 bases from V and 3 from J, leaving 10 bases between them. Looked up from germline, CDR1 is SEHNR and CDR2 is FQNEAQ (reference sequence). The length of the CDR3 is 13 residues. As DNA, the CDR3 is TGTGCCAGCAGCGCGGGACATGACTATGGCTACACCTTC. Translating it yields CASSAGHDYGYTF.

The chain joins TRBV5-1 to TRBJ2-5, with D possibly matching TRBD1 (6 bases). Deletions cut 5 bases from V and 1 base from J, with 12 bases between. This CDR3 region has 14 residues. Germline V lookup: CDR1 SGHRS, CDR2 YFSETQ. The CDR3 nucleotides are TGCGCCAGCAGTTCGCTGGGGGCCCAAGAGACCCAGTACTTC. Protein product: CASSSLGAQETQYF.

This clone has a single count. The rearrangement uses TRBV6-6 and TRBJ1-6, with D perhaps matching TRBD1 (6 bases). In germline, CDR1 is MNHNY, CDR2 SVGAGI (reference sequence). The V end was cut by 4 bases, the J end by 10 bases, with 17 bases between. The CDR3 extends over 15 amino acids. The CDR3 spells CASSFPDRQNSPLHF. CDR3 DNA: TGTGCCAGCAGTTTTCCGGACAGACAGAACTCACCCCTCCACTTT.

The CDR3 DNA follows: TGTGCCAGCACCCGGGATCCACTTAGCAATCAGCCCCAGCATTTT. Protein sequence: CASTRDPLSNQPQHF. The chain links TRBV9 to TRBJ1-5; D is undetermined. V dropped 6 bases and J dropped 0 bases, with 13 bases sitting between them. Germline loops: CDR1 SGDLS, CDR2 YYNGEE. The CDR3 totals 15 residues.

This chain connects TRBV5-1 to TRBJ1-3; unclear D gene. The V end was cut by 2 bases, the J end by 7 bases, with 13 bases between. The CDR3 contains 14 residues. The V gene's germline CDR1 is SGHRS and CDR2 YFSETQ. CDR3 protein: CASSLAGNLNTIYF. The CDR3 DNA is TGCGCCAGCAGCTTAGCGGGGAACCTCAACACCATATATTTT.

The chain uses TRBV10-3 and TRBJ2-1; weak D call: TRBD1 (6 bases). Germline lookup yields CDR1 ENHRY and CDR2 SYGVKD. V lost 6 bases, J lost 6 bases, and 9 bases lay in between. The CDR3 consists of 12 residues. CDR3 nucleotide sequence: TGTGCCATCAGGCAACAGGGCAATGAGCAGTTCTTC. Translating it yields CAIRQQGNEQFF.

The V gene is TRBV27, the J gene TRBJ2-1, with D perhaps matching TRBD1 (6 bases). This CDR3 spans 20 amino acids. Germline V lookup: CDR1 MNHEY, CDR2 SMNVEV (reference sequence). V lost 3 bases, J lost 3 bases, and 27 bases lay in between. CDR3 in amino acids: CASSFRNRDTLFLRYNEQFF. CDR3 sequence (DNA): TGTGCCAGCAGTTTCCGAAATCGGGACACACTTTTTCTGCGCTACAATGAGCAGTTCTTC.

This chain joins TRBV18 and TRBJ1-3; no firm D call. Trimming cost V 6 bases and J 0 bases, with 9 bases left between them. The CDR3 has 14 residues. Germline assignment: CDR1 KGHSH and CDR2 LQKENI. In DNA, the CDR3 is TGTGCCAGCTCCCCGACAAGCTCTGGAAACACCATATATTTT. It is translated as CASSPTSSGNTIYF.

This chain links TRBV14 with TRBJ2-7; TRBD2 matches at 9 bases. Germline V gene data show CDR1 as SGHDN and CDR2 as FVKESK. Losses at the gene ends were 3 bases for V and 3 bases for J; bases not matched to a gene: 0. The CDR3 totals 13 residues. In DNA, the CDR3 is TGTGCCAGCAGCCAGCGGGGGGGCTACGAGCAGTACTTC. It specifies CASSQRGGYEQYF.

The gene calls are TRBV6-5 and TRBJ1-4, with 9 bases fitting TRBD1. The trim removed 4 bases at V and 8 bases at J, leaving 2 bases unmatched. The CDR3 covers 13 residues. CDR1 is MNHEY, CDR2 SVGAGI, per germline. The CDR3 region has the DNA TGTGCCAGCAGTTGGACAGGGGAGGAAAAACTGTTTTTT. It translates to CASSWTGEEKLFF.

This chain links TRBV2 with TRBJ2-2, with no clear D. Per the germline V gene, CDR1 is SNHLY and CDR2 is FYNNEI. This CDR3 is 13 amino acids long. V was shortened by 6 bases and J by 3 bases, with 8 bases between the two germline ends. CDR3 DNA sequence: TGTGCCAGCAGCGCACGCTACACCGGGGAGCTGTTTTTT. Its translation is CASSARYTGELFF. Complete variable domain (other parts from reference TRBV2 and TRBJ2-2): EPEVTQTPSHQVTQMGQEVILRCVPISNHLYFYWYRQILGQKVEFLVSFYNNEISEKSEIFDDQFSVERPDGSNFTLKIRSTKLEDSAMYFCASSARYTGELFFGEGSRLTVL.

The chain has TRBV5-1 and TRBJ1-1; 8 nucleotides align to TRBD1. Germline trimming cut 5 bases from V and 4 bases from J; bases unmatched to any gene: 7. The germline gives CDR1 SGHRS, CDR2 YFSETQ. CDR3 length: 14 residues. CDR3 region: CASSKTGVSTEAFF. Here the CDR3 DNA reads TGCGCCAGCAGTAAGACAGGGGTGAGCACTGAAGCTTTCTTT.

The sample holds one count of this clone. The chain combines TRBV19 with TRBJ1-2, with 9 bases aligning to TRBD1. J was trimmed by 2 bases and V by 5 bases; bases with no gene match: 6. This CDR3 has 15 residues. Germline V gene data show CDR1 as LNHDA and CDR2 as SQIVND (reference sequence). DNA for the CDR3: TGTGCCAGTAGTCCTACAGGGGGCAAAAACTATGGCTACACCTTC. Translated: CASSPTGGKNYGYTF.

This rearrangement joins TRBV5-1 to TRBJ2-1; D uncertain. The germline CDR1 and CDR2 sequences are SGHRS and YFSETQ. V was trimmed by 0 bases and J by 6 bases, leaving 7 bases between them. The CDR3 contains 13 residues. Here the CDR3 DNA reads TGCGCCAGCAGCTTGGTCCGGAGCAATGAGCAGTTCTTC. Residues: CASSLVRSNEQFF.

The chain joins TRBV7-2 to TRBJ2-1; the D gene could be TRBD1 or TRBD2 (5 bases each). The germline V and J ends were trimmed by 5 bases and 8 bases, with 16 bases remaining between them. CDR1 and CDR2 from the germline V gene are SGHTA and FQGNSA. The CDR3 is made up of 14 amino acids. In DNA, the CDR3 is TGTGCCAGCAGCAAACAAGGGGCGCGGGATGAGCAGTTCTTC. Amino acids: CASSKQGARDEQFF.

The chain combines TRBV7-2 with TRBJ1-1; D remains unclear. The V gene lost 0 bases and the J gene lost 3 bases, with 8 bases spanning the gap. Germline V gene data show CDR1 as SGHTA and CDR2 as FQGNSA. The CDR3 is 14 amino acids. CDR3 coding DNA: TGTGCCAGCAGCTTAGCAGGGTTCGACACTGAAGCTTTCTTT. Its translation is CASSLAGFDTEAFF. The full variable domain, in which reference TRBV7-2 and TRBJ1-1 provide the parts outside the CDR3, is GAGVSQSPSNKVTEKGKDVELRCDPISGHTALYWYRQSLGQGLEFLIYFQGNSAPDKSGLPSDRFSAERTGGSVSTLTIQRTQQEDSAVYLCASSLAGFDTEAFFGQGTRLTVV.

With respect to this clone: Other DNA sequences in the sample encode the same CDR3. This chain joins TRBV4-3 and TRBJ1-6; the match to TRBD1 covers 7 bases. Trimming cost V 1 base and J 10 bases; bases outside gene matches: 7. The germline CDR1 and CDR2 sequences are LGHNA and YSLEER. This CDR3 contains 15 residues. CDR3 sequence (DNA): TGCGCCAGCAGCCAAGGTACAGGGGTCGTCTCACCCCTCCACTTT. Amino acids: CASSQGTGVVSPLHF.